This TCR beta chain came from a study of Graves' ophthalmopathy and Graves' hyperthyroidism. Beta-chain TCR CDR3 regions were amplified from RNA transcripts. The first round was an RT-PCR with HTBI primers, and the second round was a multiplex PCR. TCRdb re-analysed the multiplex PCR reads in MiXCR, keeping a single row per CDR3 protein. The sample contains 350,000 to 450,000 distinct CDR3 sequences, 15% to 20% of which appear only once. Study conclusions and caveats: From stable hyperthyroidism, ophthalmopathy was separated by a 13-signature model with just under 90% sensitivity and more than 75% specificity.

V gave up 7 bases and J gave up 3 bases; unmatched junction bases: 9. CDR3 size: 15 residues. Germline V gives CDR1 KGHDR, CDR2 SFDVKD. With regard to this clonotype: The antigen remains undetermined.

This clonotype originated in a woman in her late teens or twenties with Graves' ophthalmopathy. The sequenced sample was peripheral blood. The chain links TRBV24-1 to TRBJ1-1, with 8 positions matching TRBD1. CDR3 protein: CATRPGTGLDTEAFF. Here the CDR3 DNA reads TGTGCCACCAGGCCCGGGACAGGCCTAGACACTGAAGCTTTCTTT.